This T cell receptor (beta chain) was retrieved from a study of CD8 T cells in ankylosing spondylitis. In its sample, this clonotype was seen a few times. What it binds is unknown. Study outcomes and limitations: Characteristic, it appeared, of ankylosing spondylitis blood was a TCR beta motif of fewer than 10 highly homologous variants. The study looked at matched synovial fluid samples from ankylosing spondylitis patients. Disease-linked clones were reported to be significantly enriched there. In reactive arthritis synovial fluid and blood, some motif variants had been reported before. Peripheral blood samples showed relatively rare disease-linked clones, and these clones were CD8+.

By quantitative 5'-RACE with molecular barcodes, the TCR beta libraries were made. TCRdb called the 5' RACE reads again in MiXCR, with one record for every CDR3 protein. The table includes fewer than 750,000 distinct CDR3 sequences, around a fifth detected once. The germline V gene encodes CDR1 LGHNA and CDR2 YNFKEQ. CDR3 length equals 15 residues. With V trimmed by 1 base and J by 6 bases, 5 bases remained unmatched. Material for sequencing was blood, either unsorted or a sorted T cell fraction (not recorded which). The rearrangement joins TRBV4-2 to TRBJ2-7; 11 positions match TRBD2. This clonotype originated in a male donor with ankylosing spondylitis. In DNA form, the CDR3 reads TGTGCCAGCAGCCAAGTGACTAGCGGGATTGGCGAGCAGTACTTC. Amino acids: CASSQVTSGIGEQYF.